This T cell receptor (beta chain) was documented in a study of Ad26.COV2.S vaccination and SARS-CoV-2 variants (dated by TCRdb to about 2021). A note on the overall study: Donors in the vaccine arm were drawn from COV1001, a multicentre, randomized, double-blind, placebo-controlled phase I-IIa trial testing Ad26.COV2.S in healthy adults. Participants in the trial were split at random into five groups of five each, receiving low-dose or high-dose Ad26.COV2.S once or twice, or else placebo on both occasions. Blinding of investigators to trial group allocation was maintained during experiments and outcome assessment. A total of around 32 samples were included in the TCR-sequenced set, comprising 19 Ad26.COV2.S vaccine recipients, 5 placebo recipients and 8 SARS-CoV-2 convalescent individuals. Sequencing of the TCRbeta repertoire served to evaluate the specificity and breadth of SARS-CoV-2-reactive T cell receptors following Ad26.COV2.S vaccination. Ad26.COV2.S was given intramuscularly at 5x10^10 or 1x10^11 viral particles, as a single shot or as two shots 56 days apart. Paper-wide results and their limitations: Vaccine and placebo recipients had comparable non-spike TCR breadth, which fits with the vaccine containing only spike. Spike-specific TCR breadth was higher in Ad26.COV2.S recipients than in placebo recipients (P = 0.0014). The study was not powered for comparison of responses between vaccine doses or regimens. After vaccination, spike-specific CD8+ and CD4+ T cell responses were reported to show substantial breadth. The authors noted that total T cell responses may have been underestimated by the TCR breadth and depth analyses.

The CDR3 measures 12 amino acids from cysteine to phenylalanine. Of all the DNA, just the CDR3 is kept, 36 bases in frame from base 1. In the germline V gene, CDR1 corresponds to LGHNT and CDR2 to FRNRAP. Trimming takes 8 bases from V and 10 bases from J, and the germline ends sit 15 bases apart. The sample's treatment or condition, from its label and the paper: roughly 18 received Ad26.COV2.S at low or high dose, single or two shots; several received placebo; per-sample allocation not given. For vaccine and placebo recipients, repertoires were sequenced using samples collected on day 63 after the first injection. In Cohort 1b, around 25 adults aged 18-55 years were enrolled at a single site in Boston, USA, between 29 July and 7 August 2020. Ad26.COV2.S was a replication-incompetent adenovirus type 26 vector that expressed a prefusion-stabilized SARS-CoV-2 spike protein derived from the original Wuhan strain.

In the case of this clone: The target of this receptor is not known. No clone much larger than this one lies a single base away; base qualities are absent.

TCRbeta CDR3 regions were sequenced with the immunoSEQ Assay. After extraction, genomic DNA underwent amplification by bias-controlled multiplex PCR, followed by high-throughput sequencing. Per the original workflow: Collapsing and filtering of sequences were performed to quantify the absolute abundance of each unique TCRbeta CDR3 region. T cell fraction was estimated by normalizing TCRbeta template counts to usable DNA, which was measured by amplifying reference genes present in all nucleated cells. Repertoire TCRs were annotated as SARS-CoV-2-specific when V gene, CDR3 amino acid sequence and J gene were exactly matched to a known reactive TCR set. The reference SARS-CoV-2 TCR set came from MIRA and was filtered for enrichment in COVID-19-positive ImmuneCODE repertoires, removing public or cross-reactive TCRs. Using the MIRA antigens, annotated TCRs were further analysed by specific ORF or by position within an ORF. Breadth was defined as the number of annotated unique rearrangements divided by the total number of unique productive rearrangements, and depth was defined as the summed frequency of the annotated unique rearrangements. TCR breadth was compared between groups using two-sided Wilcoxon rank-sum tests. The immuneACCESS repertoire file appears here via TCRdb, limited to in-frame rearrangements. These files lack a portion of the clones; in checked studies, under half of the deficit traces to unresolved V genes, and the cause of the others is not known. V and J calls and clone size are copied from that table; D and trimming were computed from the DNA. This sample comprises 380,000 or so clones, around 90% of them detected only once. The ten largest account for around 6.1% of the sample.

This clonotype was obtained from a person between 18 and 65 years old who received the Ad26.COV2.S COVID-19 vaccine or a placebo. The chain uses TRBV12-5 and TRBJ2-1, and perhaps TRBD1 as D gene, on 6 matching bases. This material consisted of peripheral blood, taken in a trial of Ad26.COV2.S vaccine versus placebo. The nucleotide sequence is TGTGCTAGTTCTGGGACACCTAAAGAGCAGTTCTTC. Its coded protein is CASSGTPKEQFF. Outside the CDR3, residues come from the reference TRBV12-5 and TRBJ2-1 proteins, so the full variable domain is: DARVTQTPRHKVTEMGQEVTMRCQPILGHNTVFWYRQTMMQGLELLAYFRNRAPLDDSGMPKDRFSAEMPDATLATLKIQPSEPRDSAVYFCASSGTPKEQFFGPGTRLTVL.